This T cell receptor (beta chain) was identified during a study of T cell responses to AZD1222 COVID-19 vaccine. Study-wide results and caveats: Just a handful of people given AZD1222 tested seropositive at baseline.

Assay used: immunoSEQ multiplex PCR; TCRdb lists only in-frame clones, some missing. This table has about 150,000 clones, around 88% appearing once. On this clone itself: No antigen is known for it.

Sequenced material: peripheral blood, taken on day 0 of AZD1222 vaccination. The TCR comes from an adult in good health.

Here the CDR3 DNA reads TGTGCCAGCAGCTTAGCTTGGGGGACTGAAGCTTTCTTT. It is translated as CASSLAWGTEAFF. The chain combines TRBV7-2 with TRBJ1-1, with D maybe TRBD1 (5 bases). The CDR3 length is 13 residues. From germline, CDR1 is SGHTA and CDR2 FQGNSA. The V and J ends lost 0 bases and 5 bases respectively, with 7 bases between them.